These T cell receptor beta chains were read from a single sample in a study of cytomegalovirus exposure and HLA in healthy donors. Only in-frame clones appear in the TCRdb table, and some are missing; sequencing was by immunoSEQ multiplex PCR. The table records fewer than 400,000 clones, 88% of them present only once. The sample was PBMCs. Receptor source: a man aged 25 to 40 in good health and CMV-seronegative. Both conserved end residues are part of each CDR3. Each record gives: J gene, clone size, D gene, V gene, CDR3 DNA, CDR3 protein. A D gene is named only where the DNA matches it firmly. Part of the rows lack a size; the others show once, few, many or a class for expanded clones.

TRBJ2-7 | few | - | TRBV6-5 | TGTGCCAGCAGTAACCAGGGGTTACAGTACTTC | CASSNQGLQYF
TRBJ1-6 | - | - | TRBV11-1 | TGTGCCAGCAGTTCTGACTTTTCACCCCTCCACTTT | CASSSDFSPLHF
TRBJ1-5 | - | TRBD1 | TRBV9 | TGTGCCAGCAGCGTAGAGTCTCGGACAGGGAGTTTTCAGCCCCAGCATTTT | CASSVESRTGSFQPQHF
TRBJ2-3 | - | TRBD2 | TRBV4-1 | TGCGCCAGCAGCCAAAGGTTCCTAGCGGGGGGTTACACAGATACGCAGTATTTT | CASSQRFLAGGYTDTQYF
TRBJ1-1 | once | - | TRBV19 | TGTGCCAGTACTCTTACCGGGGACACTGAAGCTTTCTTT | CASTLTGDTEAFF
TRBJ1-5 | - | - | TRBV4-1 | TGCGCCAGCAGCCAAGGGGACTGGGAGGGACAGCCCCAGCATTTT | CASSQGDWEGQPQHF
TRBJ1-1 | - | - | TRBV4-2 | TGTGCCAGCAGCCAAGTACGGCCAGGGATCATGAACACTGAAGCTTTCTTT | CASSQVRPGIMNTEAFF
TRBJ2-2 | - | - | TRBV2 | TGTGCCAGCACCCTACAGGGTACGGCGAACACCGGGGAGCTGTTTTTT | CASTLQGTANTGELFF
TRBJ2-3 | - | TRBD2 | TRBV29-1 | TGCAGCGTCACCCTAGCGGGGGGTGTGTATTTT | CSVTLAGGVYF
TRBJ1-6 | - | TRBD1 | TRBV4-1 | TGCGCCAGCAGCCAAGCTCGACAGGGTTATAATTCACCCCTCCACTTT | CASSQARQGYNSPLHF
TRBJ1-2 | once | - | TRBV11-2 | TGTGCCAGCAGCTTAGATATGCCAGAAAGGGGCTATGGCTACACCTTC | CASSLDMPERGYGYTF
TRBJ2-4 | - | - | TRBV21-1 | TGTGCCAGCAGCAAAAGGGGGCTAGCCAAAAACATTCAGTACTTC | CASSKRGLAKNIQYF
TRBJ2-1 | - | TRBD2 | TRBV25-1 | TGTGCCAGCAGTGAAAGTACCGGGACTAGCGGGCAGGATGAGCAGTTCTTC | CASSESTGTSGQDEQFF
TRBJ1-4 | - | - | TRBV7-9 | TGTGCCAGCAGCTTACCCGCCGACAGAATGACAAAACTGTTTTTT | CASSLPADRMTKLFF
TRBJ2-6 | - | - | TRBV5-6 | TGTGCCAGCAATGAGCGTTCTGGGGCCAACGTCCTGACTTTC | CASNERSGANVLTF
TRBJ1-2 | once | TRBD1 | TRBV6-4 | TGTGCCAGCAGTATAAACAGGGGAGGCAACTATGGCTACACCTTC | CASSINRGGNYGYTF
TRBJ2-7 | - | - | TRBV5-1 | TGCGCCAGCAGCCAGGACAGCCGAATCTCCTACGAGCAGTACTTC | CASSQDSRISYEQYF